This T cell receptor (beta chain) originates from a study of T cell repertoires in cytomegalovirus infection. V was pared by 4 bases and J by 0 bases, with 9 bases between. This CDR3 region has 14 residues. CDR1 is LGHDT and CDR2 is YNNKEL in the germline V gene (reference sequence). TCRdb ran MiXCR on the reads and lists one entry per CDR3 protein. Among some 200,000 distinct CDR3 sequences listed, less than 50% were seen once. The table lists this clonotype with many counts. Its antigen is still unknown. The TCR sequence derives from a human donor in good health (CMV status not recorded). Some clones in this sample may be carry-over from other donors' samples. The sequencing here drew on CD8+ T cells from cultured PBMCs, taken from culture after CMV antigen stimulation. V is TRBV3-1 and J is TRBJ2-5; D ambiguous. CDR3 amino acids: CASSPSAYQETQYF. CDR3 in DNA: TGTGCCAGCAGCCCCTCAGCGTACCAAGAGACCCAGTACTTC.